Listed here are 32 T cell receptor beta chains from one sample, sequenced in a study of T cell changes during pregnancy in multiple sclerosis. The data were produced by immunoSEQ multiplex PCR, yet TCRdb's version contains in-frame clones alone and is incomplete. The sample holds about 63,000 clones, 85% to 95% seen once. The sample was CD8+ T cells from peripheral blood mononuclear cells, taken in the second trimester of pregnancy. These TCRs come from a female donor with multiple sclerosis, enrolled in a pregnancy study.

The rearrangement joins TRBV9 to TRBJ1-2, with no clear D. Trimming left V 6 bases short and J 6 bases short, with 21 bases between. The CDR3 covers 15 residues. The V gene's germline CDR1 is SGDLS and CDR2 YYNGEE. CDR3 bases: TGTGCCAGCACATTATCGCCAACAGATCCGGATGGCTACACCTTC. It encodes CASTLSPTDPDGYTF. The full variable domain, with the rest looked up from reference TRBV9 and TRBJ1-2, is DSGVTQTPKHLITATGQRVTLRCSPRSGDLSVYWYQQSLDQGLQFLIQYYNGEERAKGNILERFSAQQFPDLHSELNLSSLELGDSALYFCASTLSPTDPDGYTFGSGTRLTVV.

V usage is TRBV7-3 and J usage is TRBJ2-2; 7 positions agree with TRBD2. From germline, CDR1 is SGHTA and CDR2 FQGTGA. V was pared by 4 bases and J by 0 bases, with 5 bases of the junction left unmatched. The length of the CDR3 is 16 residues. The CDR3 sequence: CASSSWTRTNTGELFF. CDR3 coding DNA: TGTGCCAGCAGCTCGTGGACTAGGACGAACACCGGGGAGCTGTTTTTT.

The chain is built from TRBV10-3 and TRBJ2-1, with 11 bases identical to TRBD2. Germline loops: CDR1 ENHRY, CDR2 SYGVKD. CDR3 length: 16 residues. After removal of 0 bases from V and 7 bases from J, the junction contained 5 bases not matched to a gene. CDR3 DNA: TGTGCCATCAGTGAGTCTCTAGCGGGAGGTGGGAATGAGCAGTTCTTC. Translation: CAISESLAGGGNEQFF.

The table lists this clone with a few counts. The chain recombines TRBV30 with TRBJ1-3; D ambiguous. V was trimmed by 4 bases and J by 0 bases, leaving 7 bases between them. The germline gives CDR1 GTSNPN, CDR2 SVGIG (reference sequence). The CDR3 loop spans 13 amino acids. CDR3 sequence: CAWNINSGNTIYF. The CDR3, as DNA: TGTGCCTGGAACATCAACTCTGGAAACACCATATATTTT.

The V gene is TRBV6-5, the J gene TRBJ2-7; 9 bases line up with TRBD1. Trimming took 9 bases from V and 5 from J; bases not matched to a gene: 11. Germline CDR1 and CDR2: MNHEY and SVGAGI. The CDR3 length is 14 residues. CDR3 amino acids: CASNSGTGLNEQYF. The CDR3 coding sequence is TGTGCCAGTAACTCCGGGACAGGGTTAAACGAGCAGTACTTC.

This rearrangement joins TRBV7-9 to TRBJ1-3; 7 bases map to TRBD1. V was pared by 4 bases and J by 0 bases, with 12 bases of the junction left unmatched. Germline CDR1 and CDR2: SEHNR and FQNEAQ (reference sequence). This CDR3 is 18 amino acids long. Here the CDR3 DNA reads TGTGCCAGCAGCTCTACCCAAGGGGGCCTGGGCTCTGGAAACACCATATATTTT. Its protein product is CASSSTQGGLGSGNTIYF.

The V call is TRBV5-1, the J call TRBJ1-2, with D possibly matching TRBD1 (6 bases). Germline V gene data show CDR1 as SGHRS and CDR2 as YFSETQ. V was shortened by 4 bases and J by 6 bases, with 22 bases between the two germline ends. This CDR3 region has 16 residues. The DNA of the CDR3 is TGCGCCAGCAGCGTTGGGCCAGGGACAACAACAAATGGCTACACCTTC. Translated: CASSVGPGTTTNGYTF.

The chain carries TRBV5-4 and TRBJ1-1, with D possibly matching TRBD1 (6 bases). This CDR3 has 11 residues. Germline assignment: CDR1 SGHNT and CDR2 YYREEE (reference sequence). The ends were cut back, 5 bases at V and 8 bases at J, with 10 bases in the middle. The CDR3 nucleotides are TGTGCCAGCAGAGGGGGAGGGGAAGCTTTCTTT. Residues: CASRGGGEAFF.

The rearrangement uses TRBV18 and TRBJ2-7; D is perhaps TRBD1 (7 bases). The V gene lost 5 bases and the J gene lost 2 bases, with 13 bases spanning the gap. Per the germline V gene, CDR1 is KGHSH and CDR2 is LQKENI. The CDR3 runs to 14 residues. As DNA, the CDR3 is TGTGCCAGCTCAGACGACAGGGAGGCCTACGAGCAGTACTTC. Amino acids: CASSDDREAYEQYF.

The chain recombines TRBV18 with TRBJ1-1; D gene ambiguous. The CDR3 sequence is 15 residues long. Per the germline V gene, CDR1 is KGHSH and CDR2 is LQKENI. V was trimmed by 0 bases and J by 5 bases, leaving 13 bases between them. The CDR3 here is CASSPPKGGRTEAFF. CDR3 bases: TGTGCCAGCTCACCACCGAAGGGAGGGAGGACTGAAGCTTTCTTT.

This clone was observed a single time. The chain combines TRBV7-8 with TRBJ2-5, with D perhaps TRBD1 (6 bases). The CDR3 contains 17 residues. The V gene's germline CDR1 is SGHVS and CDR2 FQNEAQ. V shed 5 bases and J shed 0 bases, with 19 bases lying between them. The CDR3 is CASSPHPRTAYQETQYF. CDR3 coding DNA: TGTGCCAGCAGCCCACACCCCCGGACAGCGTACCAAGAGACCCAGTACTTC. Filled out from reference TRBV7-8 and TRBJ2-5, the complete variable domain reads GAGVSQSPRYKVAKRGQDVALRCDPISGHVSLFWYQQALGQGPEFLTYFQNEAQLDKSGLPSDRFFAERPEGSVSTLKIQRTQQEDSAVYLCASSPHPRTAYQETQYFGPGTRLLVL.

The chain couples TRBV11-2 to TRBJ1-4, with D perhaps TRBD1 (6 bases). The ends were cut back, 4 bases at V and 11 bases at J, with 20 bases in the middle. The germline V gene encodes CDR1 SGHAT and CDR2 FQNNGV. CDR3 length: 15 amino acids. CDR3 bases: TGTGCCAGCAGCTCACCTGGACAGACCCGCGGGAAACTGTTTTTT. Translated, it gives CASSSPGQTRGKLFF.

This chain joins TRBV4-3 and TRBJ2-7; 7 positions agree with TRBD2. The trim removed 0 bases at V and 4 bases at J, leaving 9 bases unmatched. This CDR3 region has 16 residues. Germline CDR1 is LGHNA and CDR2 is YSLEER. CDR3 sequence reads: CASSQELSSGFYEQYF. CDR3 DNA: TGCGCCAGCAGCCAAGAGTTGAGTAGCGGGTTTTACGAGCAGTACTTC.

The V call is TRBV9, the J call TRBJ2-7; TRBD1 might be the D (5 bases). Trimming pared 0 bases from V and 5 bases from J, leaving 9 bases between. The length of the CDR3 is 13 residues. CDR1 is SGDLS, CDR2 YYNGEE, per germline. The CDR3 protein is CASSVAEGDEQYF. The CDR3 coding sequence is TGTGCCAGCAGCGTAGCTGAAGGGGACGAGCAGTACTTC. Looking up the rest from reference TRBV9 and TRBJ2-7 gives the full variable domain: DSGVTQTPKHLITATGQRVTLRCSPRSGDLSVYWYQQSLDQGLQFLIQYYNGEERAKGNILERFSAQQFPDLHSELNLSSLELGDSALYFCASSVAEGDEQYFGPGTRLTVT.

This chain connects TRBV5-4 to TRBJ2-2, with a weak D call TRBD1 (6 bases). Deletions cut 4 bases from V and 3 bases from J, with 10 bases between. Germline V gene sequence: CDR1 SGHNT, CDR2 YYREEE (reference sequence). The CDR3 totals 14 residues. The CDR3 DNA reads TGTGCCAGCAGCACAGGGACCCACACCGGGGAGCTGTTTTTT. This gives the protein CASSTGTHTGELFF.

V and J are TRBV30 and TRBJ2-7, with 9 bases matching TRBD1. Germline CDR1 GTSNPN, CDR2 SVGIG (reference sequence). Trimming at V came to 0 bases and at J to 3 bases, leaving 6 bases not matched to a gene. The CDR3 spans 15 residues. The CDR3 nucleotides are TGTGCCTGGAGTGTGGGGACAGGGCTCTTCTACGAGCAGTACTTC. The encoded protein is CAWSVGTGLFYEQYF.

V is TRBV30 and J is TRBJ2-4, with a weak D call TRBD2 (6 bases). The CDR3 is made up of 13 amino acids. The V end lost 3 bases, the J end lost 8 bases, and 14 bases lay between the germline ends. CDR1 is GTSNPN, CDR2 SVGIG, per germline (reference sequence). The CDR3 DNA reads as TGTGCCTGGAGGGCCGCCACGGGAGACATTCAGTACTTC. It codes for CAWRAATGDIQYF.

The V gene is TRBV30, the J gene TRBJ1-5; no definite D call. The length of the CDR3 is 14 residues. Germline CDR1 reads GTSNPN; CDR2 reads SVGIG (reference sequence). V was pared by 3 bases and J by 2 bases, with 11 bases between. CDR3 amino acids: CAWRSRKGNQPQHF. The CDR3 DNA sequence: TGTGCCTGGAGGTCGCGGAAGGGCAATCAGCCCCAGCATTTT.

The J gene is TRBJ2-5, the V gene TRBV5-1; 9 nucleotides line up with TRBD2. The CDR3 is made up of 18 amino acids. Germline V lookup: CDR1 SGHRS, CDR2 YFSETQ. Trimming at V came to 7 bases and at J to 4 bases, leaving 20 bases not matched to a gene. CDR3 bases: TGCGCCAGCTGCGAGGGGGAAGCGGGGGGCTTAGGAAGAGAGACCCAGTACTTC. Residues: CASCEGEAGGLGRETQYF.

The J gene is TRBJ2-7, the V gene TRBV2, with 7 bases matching TRBD2. Trimming removed 3 bases from V and 2 bases from J; junction bases left unmatched: 7. The CDR3 runs to 15 residues. Germline values: CDR1 SNHLY, CDR2 FYNNEI. The CDR3 loop reads CASSDPGTTAYEQYF. The CDR3 DNA reads as TGTGCCAGCAGTGACCCCGGGACTACCGCCTACGAGCAGTACTTC.

This chain joins TRBV6-1 and TRBJ2-2; TRBD1 might be the D (6 bases). CDR1 is MNHNS and CDR2 is SASEGT in the germline V gene. V was trimmed by 4 bases and J by 0 bases, leaving 18 bases between them. This CDR3 region has 18 residues. CDR3: CASSGPLLGGANTGELFF. The DNA of the CDR3 is TGTGCCAGCAGTGGACCTTTGTTAGGGGGAGCGAACACCGGGGAGCTGTTTTTT.

The CDR3 sequence: CASSIPRLAGVEETQYF. The CDR3 DNA reads TGTGCCAGCTCAATTCCCCGACTAGCGGGAGTGGAAGAGACCCAGTACTTC. This chain links TRBV18 with TRBJ2-5, with 12 positions matching TRBD2. This CDR3 region has 17 residues. Trimming removed 5 bases from V and 3 bases from J; junction bases left unmatched: 10. The germline V gene has CDR1 KGHSH and CDR2 LQKENI.

The rearrangement uses TRBV7-9 and TRBJ2-5, with a weak D call TRBD1 (6 bases). Trimming took 1 base from V and 6 from J, leaving 15 bases between them. CDR1 SEHNR and CDR2 FQNEAQ come from the germline V gene (reference sequence). CDR3 size: 15 residues. CDR3 residues: CASSLDLGAGKTQYF. In nucleotides, the CDR3 is TGTGCCAGCAGCTTAGATCTGGGGGCTGGGAAGACCCAGTACTTC.

The rearrangement links TRBV4-2 to TRBJ2-2; 14 nucleotides match TRBD2. J was trimmed by 7 bases and V by 1 base; bases with no gene match: 8. The CDR3 is 18 amino acids. The germline CDR1 and CDR2 sequences are LGHNA and YNFKEQ. The CDR3 bases are TGTGCCAGCAGCCAAGCCCGACTAGCGGGAGGGCAGGACGGGGAGCTGTTTTTT. Amino acids: CASSQARLAGGQDGELFF.

The genes are TRBV19 and TRBJ2-1, with no clear D. This CDR3 has 13 amino acids. CDR1 and CDR2 from the germline V gene are LNHDA and SQIVND (reference sequence). With 6 bases removed from V and 0 bases from J, the gap between germline ends came to 6 bases. CDR3: CASRTSSYNEQFF. DNA of the CDR3: TGTGCCAGTAGAACAAGCTCCTACAATGAGCAGTTCTTC.

The V gene is TRBV7-9, the J gene TRBJ2-2; perhaps TRBD2 as D (6 bases). Germline-derived CDR1 and CDR2 are SEHNR and FQNEAQ (reference sequence). V gave up 5 bases and J gave up 3 bases, with 13 bases separating them. The CDR3 consists of 15 residues. The CDR3 loop is CASSPRDSYTGELFF. The CDR3 bases are TGTGCCAGCAGCCCTCGGGACTCCTACACCGGGGAGCTGTTTTTT.

The rearrangement joins TRBV9 to TRBJ2-1; 7 nucleotides align to TRBD2. The germline gives CDR1 SGDLS, CDR2 YYNGEE. The CDR3 is 14 residues long. J gave up 8 bases and V 0 bases, and 5 bases lay outside the gene matches. CDR3 sequence: CASSVAGGLDEQFF. The CDR3 nucleotides are TGTGCCAGCAGCGTAGCGGGAGGATTGGATGAGCAGTTCTTC. Full variable domain (missing parts from reference TRBV9 and TRBJ2-1): DSGVTQTPKHLITATGQRVTLRCSPRSGDLSVYWYQQSLDQGLQFLIQYYNGEERAKGNILERFSAQQFPDLHSELNLSSLELGDSALYFCASSVAGGLDEQFFGPGTRLTVL.

The gene calls are TRBV19 and TRBJ2-2, with 10 bases fitting TRBD2. The germline V gene has CDR1 LNHDA and CDR2 SQIVND (reference sequence). The CDR3 extends over 14 amino acids. Trimming at V came to 10 bases and at J to 7 bases, leaving 9 bases not matched to a gene. In nucleotides, the CDR3 is TGTGCCACCTTAGCGGGAGGCCCTGGCGGGGAGCTGTTTTTT. Amino acids: CATLAGGPGGELFF.

This rearrangement joins TRBV30 to TRBJ2-5, with D possibly being TRBD2 (6 bases). The CDR3 loop spans 16 amino acids. From germline, CDR1 is GTSNPN and CDR2 SVGIG (reference sequence). Trimming shortened V by 3 bases and J by 7 bases, and 24 bases separated the two germline ends. The CDR3 protein is CAWRDDTGVGGRTQYF. The CDR3 nucleotides are TGTGCCTGGAGGGATGACACCGGGGTCGGGGGTCGGACCCAGTACTTC.

The chain joins TRBV27 to TRBJ1-1; D is perhaps TRBD1 (6 bases). Germline assignment: CDR1 MNHEY and CDR2 SMNVEV (reference sequence). The CDR3 has 13 amino acids. V lost 8 bases, J lost 3 bases, and 13 bases lay in between. Here the CDR3 DNA reads TGTGCCAGCCGATGGACAGTTTACACTGAAGCTTTCTTT. This codes for CASRWTVYTEAFF.

This chain uses TRBV6-1 with TRBJ2-1; 8 bases are a match to TRBD1. The CDR3 totals 15 residues. After removal of 3 bases from V and 10 bases from J, the junction contained 11 bases not matched to a gene. Per the germline V gene, CDR1 is MNHNS and CDR2 is SASEGT. CDR3 residues: CASSERLQGAGEQFF. The CDR3 coding sequence is TGTGCCAGCAGTGAGAGACTCCAGGGGGCAGGGGAGCAGTTCTTC.

This chain uses TRBV4-3 with TRBJ2-7, with 14 bases fitting TRBD2. Per germline, CDR1 LGHNA and CDR2 YSLEER. The CDR3 consists of 18 residues. With V trimmed by 0 bases and J by 6 bases, 10 bases remained unmatched. The CDR3 here is CASSQEGPGLAGVFEQYF. CDR3 in DNA: TGCGCCAGCAGCCAAGAAGGGCCGGGACTAGCGGGAGTTTTCGAGCAGTACTTC.